Shown below are 6 T cell receptor beta chains from a single sample sequenced in a study of T cell responses to AZD1222 COVID-19 vaccine. Only in-frame clones appear in the TCRdb table, and some are missing; sequencing was by immunoSEQ multiplex PCR. The sample has about 60,000 clones, 75% to 90% seen once; the top ten hold 6.9%. The sequencing used peripheral blood, collected 28 days after the second AZD1222 dose. The receptors derive from an adult who received the AZD1222 COVID-19 vaccine.

The V call is TRBV19, the J call TRBJ1-2; D is perhaps TRBD1 (5 bases). Deletions cut 10 bases from V and 10 bases from J, with 13 bases between. Germline CDR1 reads LNHDA; CDR2 reads SQIVND (reference sequence). The CDR3 is 10 residues long. This chain's CDR3 is CATHRSPYTF. In nucleotides, the CDR3 is TGTGCCACTCACAGGTCCCCCTACACCTTC.

This rearrangement joins TRBV28 to TRBJ1-3; 7 bases align to TRBD1. Germline lookup yields CDR1 MDHEN and CDR2 SYDVKM. The CDR3 covers 15 residues. Trimming removed 3 bases from V and 4 bases from J; junction bases left unmatched: 6. DNA of the CDR3: TGTGCCAGCAGTTTTCGACAGGGTGCCGGAAACACCATATATTTT. Its translation is CASSFRQGAGNTIYF.

The chain links TRBV15 to TRBJ1-2; perhaps TRBD1 as D (5 bases). CDR3 length: 14 amino acids. Trimming stripped 0 bases from V and 3 bases from J, with 8 bases between. Germline V gene sequence: CDR1 LNHNV, CDR2 YYDKDF (reference sequence). The CDR3 protein is CATSRDGGDYGYTF. DNA of the CDR3: TGTGCCACCAGCAGAGATGGGGGGGACTATGGCTACACCTTC.

The CDR3 sequence is CASSARWGPGNTIYF. The CDR3 DNA sequence: TGTGCCAGCAGCGCGCGGTGGGGCCCTGGAAACACCATATATTTT. The V call is TRBV7-8, the J call TRBJ1-3; TRBD1 might be the D (5 bases). Germline V gives CDR1 SGHVS, CDR2 FQNEAQ. V was clipped by 5 bases and J by 2 bases, with 13 bases between them. This CDR3 comprises 15 residues.

The genes are TRBV5-1 and TRBJ2-2, with 11 bases that match TRBD1. CDR3 length: 16 amino acids. CDR1 and CDR2 (germline): SGHRS, YFSETQ. With 4 bases clipped from V and 5 bases from J, the junction kept 7 bases outside the gene matches. CDR3 DNA sequence: TGCGCCAGCAGCGCCGGGACAGGGGGAAAGACCGGGGAGCTGTTTTTT. It translates to CASSAGTGGKTGELFF.

The rearrangement uses TRBV5-1 and TRBJ1-3; possibly TRBD1 for D (6 bases). This CDR3 region has 15 residues. Germline loops: CDR1 SGHRS, CDR2 YFSETQ. Trimming pared 4 bases from V and 0 bases from J, leaving 11 bases between. DNA of the CDR3: TGCGCCAGCAGCACGCAGGGGTTCTCTGGAAACACCATATATTTT. Amino acid sequence: CASSTQGFSGNTIYF.